This TCR beta chain was identified in a study of early T cells in non-severe SARS-CoV-2 infection. Study background: Alpha and beta chains were unpaired, from unsorted whole-blood bulk RNA. Findings of the study overall: Matching with VDJdb favored anti-spike CD8 responses (missing private and CD4 specificities).

Individually, cDNA molecules had unique molecular identifiers attached to them. TCRdb used MiXCR to reprocess the 5' RACE reads, holding one entry per CDR3 protein. Of tens of thousands of distinct CDR3 sequences listed, 5.4% are singletons. This clonotype was seen at least ten times. Its specificity is unknown. This CDR3 is built from 14 residues. Trimming shortened V by 2 bases and J by 0 bases, and 8 bases separated the two germline ends. From germline, CDR1 is MGHRA and CDR2 YSYEKL. The TCR sequence derives from an adult who was a healthcare worker with PCR-confirmed SARS-CoV-2 infection or an uninfected control (not recorded which). This chain links TRBV4-1 with TRBJ2-7; D not certain. The material was whole blood, obtained at baseline. The CDR3 loop reads CASSQQVPSYEQYF. The CDR3 DNA follows: TGCGCCAGCAGCCAACAGGTTCCCTCCTACGAGCAGTACTTC.